The next 13 T cell receptor beta chains were all read from a single sample in a study of blood T cell repertoires in COVID-19. Method: immunoSEQ multiplex PCR; TCRdb's copy keeps in-frame clones and lacks some. The table shows 200,000 to 250,000 clones, with around 82% occurring only once. The specimen sequenced was peripheral blood. These receptors were obtained from a woman of 80 years or more with acute or convalescent COVID-19.

The chain joins TRBV11-2 to TRBJ2-1; D may be TRBD2 (7 bases). This CDR3 is 17 amino acids long. The V and J ends lost 1 base and 1 base respectively, with 14 bases between them. The germline gives CDR1 SGHAT, CDR2 FQNNGV. CDR3 DNA: TGTGCCAGCAGCTTAGTAGTCGCGGGGGCTTCCTACAATGAGCAGTTCTTC. Translating gives CASSLVVAGASYNEQFF.

This chain links TRBV5-1 with TRBJ1-1; 8 bases fit TRBD1. The germline V gene has CDR1 SGHRS and CDR2 YFSETQ. V lost 0 bases, J lost 2 bases, and 3 bases stayed unmatched. The CDR3 is made up of 15 amino acids. CDR3 sequence: CASSLDTGGNTEAFF. DNA for the CDR3: TGCGCCAGCAGCTTGGATACAGGGGGTAACACTGAAGCTTTCTTT. The whole variable domain, remainder taken from reference TRBV5-1 and TRBJ1-1, is KAGVTQTPRYLIKTRGQQVTLSCSPISGHRSVSWYQQTPGQGLQFLFEYFSETQRNKGNFPGRFSGRQFSNSRSEMNVSTLELGDSALYLCASSLDTGGNTEAFFGQGTRLTVV.

This rearrangement joins TRBV5-1 to TRBJ1-1; TRBD1 is a possible D gene (6 bases). The CDR3 covers 15 residues. Per the germline V gene, CDR1 is SGHRS and CDR2 is YFSETQ. Trimming pared 4 bases from V and 3 bases from J, leaving 16 bases between. The CDR3 spells CASSRGGPLDTEAFF. Written as DNA, the CDR3 is TGCGCCAGCAGCCGGGGGGGCCCCCTGGACACTGAAGCTTTCTTT.

This rearrangement joins TRBV11-2 to TRBJ1-2; 10 bases map to TRBD1. J lost 5 bases, V lost 3 bases, and 6 bases had no gene match. This CDR3 has 15 amino acids. CDR1 is SGHAT and CDR2 is FQNNGV in the germline V gene. CDR3 protein: CASSLSDRGVYGYTF. The CDR3 DNA reads as TGTGCCAGCAGCTTGTCGGACAGGGGGGTTTATGGCTACACCTTC.

This chain links TRBV3-1 (or the pseudogene TRBV3-2) with TRBJ1-3, with D possibly matching TRBD1 (5 bases). Germline assignment: CDR1 LGHDT and CDR2 YNNKEL (reference sequence). This CDR3 contains 15 residues. V was clipped by 5 bases and J by 2 bases, with 13 bases between them. CDR3 DNA sequence: TGTGCCAGCAGCACCGCGGGGGGTACTGGAAACACCATATATTTT. This gives the protein CASSTAGGTGNTIYF.

This sequence joins TRBV3-1 (or the pseudogene TRBV3-2) and TRBJ1-6; D ambiguous. Per germline, CDR1 LGHDT and CDR2 YNNKEL (reference sequence). Deletions cut 0 bases from V and 6 bases from J, with 15 bases between. CDR3 size: 17 residues. The CDR3 loop reads CASSQDLIEPRNSPLHF. The CDR3 DNA follows: TGTGCCAGCAGCCAAGATTTAATAGAGCCGCGTAATTCACCCCTCCACTTT.

The chain links TRBV12-5 to TRBJ1-6, with TRBD1 as a possible D gene (6 bases). This CDR3 has 13 amino acids. In germline, CDR1 is LGHNT, CDR2 FRNRAP. The V and J ends lost 8 bases and 10 bases respectively, with 15 bases between them. This CDR3 reads CASRRGGRSPLHF. CDR3 coding DNA: TGTGCTAGTAGGCGGGGGGGGCGCTCACCCCTCCACTTT.

The chain has TRBV11-2 and TRBJ1-1, with D unresolved. Trimming cost V 3 bases and J 4 bases, with 6 bases left between them. The CDR3 contains 12 residues. Looked up from germline, CDR1 is SGHAT and CDR2 is FQNNGV. The CDR3 region has the DNA TGTGCCAGCAGCTTGAGGGCCACTGAAGCTTTCTTT. Encoded protein: CASSLRATEAFF.

About this clone itself: One junction end does not reproduce the germline sequence, and a read error may be involved. Additional DNA sequences in this sample encode the identical CDR3. The chain links TRBV7-8 to TRBJ2-7; 7 bases are shared with TRBD2. The germline V gene has CDR1 SGHVS and CDR2 FQNEAQ. This CDR3 spans 14 amino acids. This CDR3 reads CASSRDPGDYEQYF. CDR3 DNA: TGTGCCAGCAGCCGTGATCCGGGGGACTACGAGCAGTATTTC.

The rearrangement joins TRBV7-9 to TRBJ2-5, with 7 bases matching TRBD1. CDR1 SEHNR and CDR2 FQNEAQ come from the germline V gene (reference sequence). This CDR3 has 13 residues. The trim removed 4 bases at V and 5 bases at J, leaving 4 bases unmatched. Written as DNA, the CDR3 is TGTGCCAGCAGCTGGACAGGTCAGGAGACCCAGTACTTC. This encodes CASSWTGQETQYF. The full variable domain, its missing parts supplied by reference TRBV7-9 and TRBJ2-5, is DTGVSQNPRHKITKRGQNVTFRCDPISEHNRLYWYRQTLGQGPEFLTYFQNEAQLEKSRLLSDRFSAERPKGSFSTLEIQRTEQGDSAMYLCASSWTGQETQYFGPGTRLLVL.

This chain uses TRBV28 with TRBJ2-3, with 14 nucleotides matching TRBD2. The ends lost 5 bases at V and 5 bases at J; junction bases unmatched: 12. The CDR3 has 18 amino acids. CDR1 and CDR2 (germline): MDHEN, SYDVKM. The CDR3 coding sequence is TGTGCCAGCAGTCAGACAAGACTAGCGGGGGGGCGAGGAGATACGCAGTATTTT. Translated: CASSQTRLAGGRGDTQYF.

This rearrangement joins TRBV2 to TRBJ1-5; D unclear. Germline CDR1 reads SNHLY; CDR2 reads FYNNEI. Trimming pared 4 bases from V and 4 bases from J, leaving 11 bases between. This CDR3 contains 14 residues. The CDR3 here is CASSGVLTNQPQHF. The CDR3 nucleotides are TGTGCCAGCAGTGGGGTTTTGACAAATCAGCCCCAGCATTTT.

The J gene is TRBJ1-5, the V gene TRBV7-9; the match to TRBD1 covers 7 bases. The CDR3 is 14 residues long. Germline assignment: CDR1 SEHNR and CDR2 FQNEAQ (reference sequence). J gave up 3 bases and V 4 bases, and 3 bases lay outside the gene matches. The CDR3 loop is CASSSQGTNQPQHF. The CDR3 nucleotides read TGTGCCAGCAGCTCACAGGGGACCAATCAGCCCCAGCATTTT. Filled out from reference TRBV7-9 and TRBJ1-5, the complete variable domain reads DTGVSQNPRHKITKRGQNVTFRCDPISEHNRLYWYRQTLGQGPEFLTYFQNEAQLEKSRLLSDRFSAERPKGSFSTLEIQRTEQGDSAMYLCASSSQGTNQPQHFGDGTRLSIL.